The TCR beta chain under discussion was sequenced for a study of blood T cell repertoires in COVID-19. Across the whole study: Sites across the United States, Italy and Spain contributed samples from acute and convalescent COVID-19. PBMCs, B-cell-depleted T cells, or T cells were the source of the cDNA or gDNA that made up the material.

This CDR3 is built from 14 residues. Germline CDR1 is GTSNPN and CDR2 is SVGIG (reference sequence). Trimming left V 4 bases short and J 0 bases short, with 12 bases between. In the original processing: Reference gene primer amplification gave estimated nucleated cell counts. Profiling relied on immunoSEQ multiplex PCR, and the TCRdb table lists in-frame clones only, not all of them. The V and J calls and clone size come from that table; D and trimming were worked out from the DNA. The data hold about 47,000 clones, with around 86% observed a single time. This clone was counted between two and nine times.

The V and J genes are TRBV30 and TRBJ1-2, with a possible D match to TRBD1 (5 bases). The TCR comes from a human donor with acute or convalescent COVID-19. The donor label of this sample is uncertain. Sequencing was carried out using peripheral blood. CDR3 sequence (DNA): TGTGCCTGGAACGAATACAGGACTAACTATGGCTACACCTTC. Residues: CAWNEYRTNYGYTF.